This TCR beta chain was observed in a study of control samples from healthy donors and cancer patients. Using immunoSEQ multiplex PCR, the repertoire was profiled, and TCRdb retains in-frame clones only, with some absent. The sample contains some 90,000 clones, 70% to 90% of which appear only once. Losses at the gene ends were 10 bases for V and 6 bases for J; bases not matched to a gene: 14. CDR1 is SGHTA and CDR2 is FQGNSA in the germline V gene. The CDR3 runs 15 residues. The chain links TRBV7-2 to TRBJ2-3; 9 bases align to TRBD1. The sequence came from a woman aged 50 to 60 in good health. Sequencing was carried out using blood. In DNA, the CDR3 is TGTGCCAACAGACTTGGACAGGGGACTGCGGATACGCAGTATTTT. As protein: CANRLGQGTADTQYF.